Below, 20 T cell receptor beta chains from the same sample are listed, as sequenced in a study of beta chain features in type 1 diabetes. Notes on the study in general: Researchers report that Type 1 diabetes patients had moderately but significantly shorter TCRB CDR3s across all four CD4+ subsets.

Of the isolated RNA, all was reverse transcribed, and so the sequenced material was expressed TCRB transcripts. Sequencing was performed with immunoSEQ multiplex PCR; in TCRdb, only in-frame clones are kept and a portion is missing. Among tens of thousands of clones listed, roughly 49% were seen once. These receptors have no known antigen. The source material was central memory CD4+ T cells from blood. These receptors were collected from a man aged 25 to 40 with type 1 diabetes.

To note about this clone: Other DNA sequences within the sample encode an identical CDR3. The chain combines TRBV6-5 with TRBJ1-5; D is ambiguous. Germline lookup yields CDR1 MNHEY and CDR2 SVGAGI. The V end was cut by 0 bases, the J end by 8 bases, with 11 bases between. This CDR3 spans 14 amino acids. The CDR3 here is CASSYSRGLEPQHF. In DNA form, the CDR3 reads TGTGCCAGCAGTTACTCGAGAGGGCTCGAGCCCCAGCATTTT.

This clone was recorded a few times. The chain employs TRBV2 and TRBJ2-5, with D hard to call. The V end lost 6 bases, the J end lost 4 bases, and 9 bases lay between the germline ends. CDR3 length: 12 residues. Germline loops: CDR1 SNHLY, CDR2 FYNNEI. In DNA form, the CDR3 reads TGTGCCAGCAGCCAAGATAGAGAGACCCAGTACTTC. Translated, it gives CASSQDRETQYF.

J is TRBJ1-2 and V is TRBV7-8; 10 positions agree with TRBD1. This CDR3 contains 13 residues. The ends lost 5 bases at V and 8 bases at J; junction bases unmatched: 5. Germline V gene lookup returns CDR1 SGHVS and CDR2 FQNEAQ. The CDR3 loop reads CASSPRDRGGYTF. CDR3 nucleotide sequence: TGTGCCAGCAGCCCAAGGGACAGGGGCGGCTACACCTTC.

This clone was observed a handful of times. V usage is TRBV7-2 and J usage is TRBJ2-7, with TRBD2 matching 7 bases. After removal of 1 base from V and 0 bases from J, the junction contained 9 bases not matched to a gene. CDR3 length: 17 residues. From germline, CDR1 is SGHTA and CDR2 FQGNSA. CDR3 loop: CASSLEGPSGVSYEQYF. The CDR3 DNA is TGTGCCAGCAGCTTAGAAGGGCCCAGCGGGGTCTCCTACGAGCAGTACTTC.

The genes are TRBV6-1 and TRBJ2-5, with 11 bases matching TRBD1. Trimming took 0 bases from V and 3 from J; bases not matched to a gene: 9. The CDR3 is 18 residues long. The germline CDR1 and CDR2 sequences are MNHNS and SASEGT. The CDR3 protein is CASSEALRTGGGEETQYF. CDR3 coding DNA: TGTGCCAGCAGTGAAGCCCTTCGGACAGGGGGCGGGGAAGAGACCCAGTACTTC.

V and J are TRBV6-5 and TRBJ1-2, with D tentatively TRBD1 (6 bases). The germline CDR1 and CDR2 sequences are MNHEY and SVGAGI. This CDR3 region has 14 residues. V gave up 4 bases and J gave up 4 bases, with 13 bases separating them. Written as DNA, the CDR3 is TGTGCCAGCAGTTCCCCCGGACAGATCTATGGCTACACCTTC. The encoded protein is CASSSPGQIYGYTF.

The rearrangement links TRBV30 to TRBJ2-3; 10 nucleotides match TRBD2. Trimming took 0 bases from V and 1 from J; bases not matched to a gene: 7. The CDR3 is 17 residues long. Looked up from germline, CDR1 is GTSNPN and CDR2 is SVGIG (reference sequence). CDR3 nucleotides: TGTGCCTGGAGTGTAGGAGGGACTAGCGCAGGCACAGATACGCAGTATTTT. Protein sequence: CAWSVGGTSAGTDTQYF.

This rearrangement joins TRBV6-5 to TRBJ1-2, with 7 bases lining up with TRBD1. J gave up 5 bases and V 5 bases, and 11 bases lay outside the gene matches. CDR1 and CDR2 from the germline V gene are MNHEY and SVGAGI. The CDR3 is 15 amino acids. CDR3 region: CASSPNRAGGYGYTF. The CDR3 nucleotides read TGTGCCAGCAGTCCAAACAGGGCAGGGGGTTATGGCTACACCTTC.

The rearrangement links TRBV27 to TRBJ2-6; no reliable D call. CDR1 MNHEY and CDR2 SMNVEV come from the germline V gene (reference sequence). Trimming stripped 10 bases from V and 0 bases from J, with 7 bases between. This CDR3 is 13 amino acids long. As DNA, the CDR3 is TGTGCCACCCAGTACTCTGGGGCCAACGTCCTGACTTTC. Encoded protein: CATQYSGANVLTF.

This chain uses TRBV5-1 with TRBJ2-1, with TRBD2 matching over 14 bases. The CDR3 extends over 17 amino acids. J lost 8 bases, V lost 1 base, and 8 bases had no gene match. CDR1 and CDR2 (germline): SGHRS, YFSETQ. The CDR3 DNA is TGCGCCAGCAGCTTGCGACTAGCGGGAGGGCCGCCGGATGAGCAGTTCTTC. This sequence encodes CASSLRLAGGPPDEQFF.

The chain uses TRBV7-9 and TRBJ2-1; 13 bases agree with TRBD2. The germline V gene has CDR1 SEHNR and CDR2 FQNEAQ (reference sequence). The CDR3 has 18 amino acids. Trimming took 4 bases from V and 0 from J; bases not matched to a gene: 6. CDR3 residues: CASSSGLAGALSYNEQFF. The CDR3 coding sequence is TGTGCCAGCAGCTCCGGACTAGCGGGGGCCCTCTCCTACAATGAGCAGTTCTTC.

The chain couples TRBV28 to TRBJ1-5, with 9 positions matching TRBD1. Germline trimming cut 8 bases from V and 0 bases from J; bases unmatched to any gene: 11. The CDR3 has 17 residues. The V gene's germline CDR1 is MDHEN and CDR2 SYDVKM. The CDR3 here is CASYENRGLLSNQPQHF. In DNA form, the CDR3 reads TGTGCCAGCTATGAAAACAGGGGGCTCCTTAGCAATCAGCCCCAGCATTTT.

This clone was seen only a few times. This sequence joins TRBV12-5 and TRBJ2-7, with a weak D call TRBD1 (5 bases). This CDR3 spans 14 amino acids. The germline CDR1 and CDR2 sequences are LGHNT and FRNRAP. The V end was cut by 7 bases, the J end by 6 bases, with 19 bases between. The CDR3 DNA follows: TGTGCTAGTGCCCAGCAGGTCCAGGGTAGCGAGCAGTACTTC. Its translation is CASAQQVQGSEQYF.

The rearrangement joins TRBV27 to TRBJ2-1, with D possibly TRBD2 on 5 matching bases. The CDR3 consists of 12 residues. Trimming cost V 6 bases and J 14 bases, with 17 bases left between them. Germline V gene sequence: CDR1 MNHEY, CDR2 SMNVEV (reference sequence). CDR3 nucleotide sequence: TGTGCCAGCAGCCGCGTCGGGGAGAGGGAGTTCTTC. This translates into CASSRVGEREFF.

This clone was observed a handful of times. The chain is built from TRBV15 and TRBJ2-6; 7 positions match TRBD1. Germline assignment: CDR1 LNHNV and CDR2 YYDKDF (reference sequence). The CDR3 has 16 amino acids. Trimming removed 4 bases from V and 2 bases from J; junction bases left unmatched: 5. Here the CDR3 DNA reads TGTGCCACCAGCACCCTCAGGGGGACTGGGGCCAACGTCCTGACTTTC. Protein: CATSTLRGTGANVLTF.

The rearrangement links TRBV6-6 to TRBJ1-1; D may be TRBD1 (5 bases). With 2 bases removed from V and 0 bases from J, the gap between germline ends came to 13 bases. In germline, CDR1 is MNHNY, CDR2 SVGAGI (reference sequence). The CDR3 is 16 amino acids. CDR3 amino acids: CASSYIAGHMNTEAFF. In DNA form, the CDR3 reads TGTGCCAGCAGTTACATCGCAGGGCACATGAACACTGAAGCTTTCTTT.

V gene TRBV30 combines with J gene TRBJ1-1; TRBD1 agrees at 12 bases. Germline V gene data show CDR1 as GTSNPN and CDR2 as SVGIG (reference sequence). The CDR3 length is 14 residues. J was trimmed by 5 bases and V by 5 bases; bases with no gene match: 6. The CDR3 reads CAWGTGGSGTEAFF. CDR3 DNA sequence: TGTGCCTGGGGGACAGGGGGCTCGGGGACTGAAGCTTTCTTT.

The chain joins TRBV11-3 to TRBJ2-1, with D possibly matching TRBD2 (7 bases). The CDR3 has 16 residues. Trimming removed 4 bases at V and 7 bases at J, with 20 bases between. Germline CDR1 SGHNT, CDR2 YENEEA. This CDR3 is CASSSGGRESINEQFF. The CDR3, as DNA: TGTGCCAGCAGCTCCGGGGGGCGGGAGAGTATTAATGAGCAGTTCTTC. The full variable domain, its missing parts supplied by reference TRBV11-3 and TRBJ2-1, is EAGVVQSPRYKIIEKKQPVAFWCNPISGHNTLYWYLQNLGQGPELLIRYENEEAVDDSQLPKDRFSAERLKGVDSTLKIQPAELGDSAVYLCASSSGGRESINEQFFGPGTRLTVL.

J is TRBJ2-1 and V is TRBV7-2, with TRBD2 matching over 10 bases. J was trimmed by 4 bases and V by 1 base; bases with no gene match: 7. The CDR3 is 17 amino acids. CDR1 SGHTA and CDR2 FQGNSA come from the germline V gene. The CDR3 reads CASSLGVGTSAYNEQFF. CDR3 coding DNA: TGTGCCAGCAGCTTAGGAGTAGGGACTAGCGCTTACAATGAGCAGTTCTTC.

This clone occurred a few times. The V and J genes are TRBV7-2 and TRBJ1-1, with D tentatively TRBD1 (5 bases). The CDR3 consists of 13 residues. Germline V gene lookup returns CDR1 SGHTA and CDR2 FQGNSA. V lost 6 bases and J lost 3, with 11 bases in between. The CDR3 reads CASSRGGDTEAFF. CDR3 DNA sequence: TGTGCCAGCAGTCGCGGGGGGGACACTGAAGCTTTCTTT.